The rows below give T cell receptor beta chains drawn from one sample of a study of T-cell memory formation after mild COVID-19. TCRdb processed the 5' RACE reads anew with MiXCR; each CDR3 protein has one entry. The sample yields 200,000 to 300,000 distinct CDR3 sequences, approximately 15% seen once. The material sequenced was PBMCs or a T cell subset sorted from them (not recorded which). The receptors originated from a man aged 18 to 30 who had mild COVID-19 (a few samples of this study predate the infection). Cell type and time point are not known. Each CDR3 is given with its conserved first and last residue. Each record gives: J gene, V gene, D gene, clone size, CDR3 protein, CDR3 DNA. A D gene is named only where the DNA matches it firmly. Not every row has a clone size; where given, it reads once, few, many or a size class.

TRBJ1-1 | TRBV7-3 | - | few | CASSLGVSNTEAFF | TGTGCCAGCAGCTTGGGGGTATCCAACACTGAAGCTTTCTTT
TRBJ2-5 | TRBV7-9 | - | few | CASSLRPRETQYF | TGTGCCAGCAGCTTAAGGCCCCGGGAGACCCAGTACTTC
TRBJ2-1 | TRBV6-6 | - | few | CASSYHRMGEQFF | TGTGCCAGCAGTTACCACCGTATGGGGGAGCAGTTCTTC
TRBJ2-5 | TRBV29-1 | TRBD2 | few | CSVTGISGGEETQYF | TGCAGCGTGACGGGCATCAGCGGGGGGGAAGAGACCCAGTACTTC
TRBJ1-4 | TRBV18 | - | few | CASSPRQDRDEKLFF | TGTGCCAGCTCACCTCGACAGGATCGAGATGAAAAACTGTTTTTT
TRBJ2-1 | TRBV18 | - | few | CASSPSGRGEQFF | TGTGCCAGCTCACCATCCGGAAGAGGCGAGCAGTTCTTC
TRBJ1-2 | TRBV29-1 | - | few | CSVVAQIDYGYTF | TGCAGCGTTGTAGCACAGATCGACTATGGCTACACCTTC
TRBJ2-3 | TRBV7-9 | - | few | CASSTVGRGSDTQYF | TGTGCCAGCAGCACGGTTGGCAGGGGATCGGATACGCAGTATTTT
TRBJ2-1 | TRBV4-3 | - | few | CASSQDTRNEQFF | TGCGCCAGCAGCCAAGATACCCGCAATGAGCAGTTCTTC
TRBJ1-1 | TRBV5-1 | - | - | CASTSGPPNTEAFF | TGCGCCAGCACCTCGGGACCGCCTAACACTGAAGCTTTCTTT
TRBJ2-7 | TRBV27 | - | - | CASSFSARGGEKQYF | TGTGCCAGCAGTTTTTCGGCCAGGGGGGGGGAAAAGCAGTACTTC
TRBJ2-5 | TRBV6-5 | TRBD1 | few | CASSYVQGRETQYF | TGTGCCAGCAGTTACGTACAGGGGCGAGAGACCCAGTACTTC
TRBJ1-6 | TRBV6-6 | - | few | CASSSLGGRLLKSPLHF | TGTGCCAGCTCTTCCCTTGGTGGGAGACTCTTGAAGTCACCCCTCCACTTT
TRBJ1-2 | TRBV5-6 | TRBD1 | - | CASRFGTGGYTF | TGTGCCAGCAGATTCGGGACAGGTGGCTACACCTTC
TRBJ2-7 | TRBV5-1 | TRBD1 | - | CASSTGQGRMLEQYF | TGCGCCAGCAGCACCGGACAGGGGCGCATGTTAGAGCAGTACTTC
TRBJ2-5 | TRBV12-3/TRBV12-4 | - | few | CASSFWDGQETQYF | TGTGCCAGCAGTTTTTGGGACGGACAAGAGACCCAGTACTTC
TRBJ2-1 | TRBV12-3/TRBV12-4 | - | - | CASSPRGDARNEQFF | TGTGCCAGCAGCCCCAGAGGGGATGCTCGGAATGAGCAGTTCTTC
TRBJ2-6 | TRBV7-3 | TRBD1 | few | CASSLTGTGTGANVLTF | TGTGCCAGCAGCTTAACAGGGACAGGGACTGGGGCCAACGTCCTGACTTTC
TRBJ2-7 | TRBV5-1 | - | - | CASSKGQTSYEQYF | TGCGCCAGCAGCAAAGGACAGACCTCCTACGAGCAGTACTTC
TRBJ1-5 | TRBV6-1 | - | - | CASSGRSSGNQPQHF | TGTGCCAGCAGTGGACGGTCCTCTGGCAATCAGCCCCAGCATTTT
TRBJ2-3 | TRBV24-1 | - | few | CATSDHGEDTQYF | TGTGCCACCAGTGACCACGGGGAAGATACGCAGTATTTT
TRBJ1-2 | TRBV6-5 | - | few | CASSYIGSHGYTF | TGTGCCAGCAGTTATATAGGTTCCCATGGCTACACCTTC
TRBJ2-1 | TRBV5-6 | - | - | CASSLEGRQFF | TGTGCCAGCAGCTTGGAGGGACGGCAGTTCTTC